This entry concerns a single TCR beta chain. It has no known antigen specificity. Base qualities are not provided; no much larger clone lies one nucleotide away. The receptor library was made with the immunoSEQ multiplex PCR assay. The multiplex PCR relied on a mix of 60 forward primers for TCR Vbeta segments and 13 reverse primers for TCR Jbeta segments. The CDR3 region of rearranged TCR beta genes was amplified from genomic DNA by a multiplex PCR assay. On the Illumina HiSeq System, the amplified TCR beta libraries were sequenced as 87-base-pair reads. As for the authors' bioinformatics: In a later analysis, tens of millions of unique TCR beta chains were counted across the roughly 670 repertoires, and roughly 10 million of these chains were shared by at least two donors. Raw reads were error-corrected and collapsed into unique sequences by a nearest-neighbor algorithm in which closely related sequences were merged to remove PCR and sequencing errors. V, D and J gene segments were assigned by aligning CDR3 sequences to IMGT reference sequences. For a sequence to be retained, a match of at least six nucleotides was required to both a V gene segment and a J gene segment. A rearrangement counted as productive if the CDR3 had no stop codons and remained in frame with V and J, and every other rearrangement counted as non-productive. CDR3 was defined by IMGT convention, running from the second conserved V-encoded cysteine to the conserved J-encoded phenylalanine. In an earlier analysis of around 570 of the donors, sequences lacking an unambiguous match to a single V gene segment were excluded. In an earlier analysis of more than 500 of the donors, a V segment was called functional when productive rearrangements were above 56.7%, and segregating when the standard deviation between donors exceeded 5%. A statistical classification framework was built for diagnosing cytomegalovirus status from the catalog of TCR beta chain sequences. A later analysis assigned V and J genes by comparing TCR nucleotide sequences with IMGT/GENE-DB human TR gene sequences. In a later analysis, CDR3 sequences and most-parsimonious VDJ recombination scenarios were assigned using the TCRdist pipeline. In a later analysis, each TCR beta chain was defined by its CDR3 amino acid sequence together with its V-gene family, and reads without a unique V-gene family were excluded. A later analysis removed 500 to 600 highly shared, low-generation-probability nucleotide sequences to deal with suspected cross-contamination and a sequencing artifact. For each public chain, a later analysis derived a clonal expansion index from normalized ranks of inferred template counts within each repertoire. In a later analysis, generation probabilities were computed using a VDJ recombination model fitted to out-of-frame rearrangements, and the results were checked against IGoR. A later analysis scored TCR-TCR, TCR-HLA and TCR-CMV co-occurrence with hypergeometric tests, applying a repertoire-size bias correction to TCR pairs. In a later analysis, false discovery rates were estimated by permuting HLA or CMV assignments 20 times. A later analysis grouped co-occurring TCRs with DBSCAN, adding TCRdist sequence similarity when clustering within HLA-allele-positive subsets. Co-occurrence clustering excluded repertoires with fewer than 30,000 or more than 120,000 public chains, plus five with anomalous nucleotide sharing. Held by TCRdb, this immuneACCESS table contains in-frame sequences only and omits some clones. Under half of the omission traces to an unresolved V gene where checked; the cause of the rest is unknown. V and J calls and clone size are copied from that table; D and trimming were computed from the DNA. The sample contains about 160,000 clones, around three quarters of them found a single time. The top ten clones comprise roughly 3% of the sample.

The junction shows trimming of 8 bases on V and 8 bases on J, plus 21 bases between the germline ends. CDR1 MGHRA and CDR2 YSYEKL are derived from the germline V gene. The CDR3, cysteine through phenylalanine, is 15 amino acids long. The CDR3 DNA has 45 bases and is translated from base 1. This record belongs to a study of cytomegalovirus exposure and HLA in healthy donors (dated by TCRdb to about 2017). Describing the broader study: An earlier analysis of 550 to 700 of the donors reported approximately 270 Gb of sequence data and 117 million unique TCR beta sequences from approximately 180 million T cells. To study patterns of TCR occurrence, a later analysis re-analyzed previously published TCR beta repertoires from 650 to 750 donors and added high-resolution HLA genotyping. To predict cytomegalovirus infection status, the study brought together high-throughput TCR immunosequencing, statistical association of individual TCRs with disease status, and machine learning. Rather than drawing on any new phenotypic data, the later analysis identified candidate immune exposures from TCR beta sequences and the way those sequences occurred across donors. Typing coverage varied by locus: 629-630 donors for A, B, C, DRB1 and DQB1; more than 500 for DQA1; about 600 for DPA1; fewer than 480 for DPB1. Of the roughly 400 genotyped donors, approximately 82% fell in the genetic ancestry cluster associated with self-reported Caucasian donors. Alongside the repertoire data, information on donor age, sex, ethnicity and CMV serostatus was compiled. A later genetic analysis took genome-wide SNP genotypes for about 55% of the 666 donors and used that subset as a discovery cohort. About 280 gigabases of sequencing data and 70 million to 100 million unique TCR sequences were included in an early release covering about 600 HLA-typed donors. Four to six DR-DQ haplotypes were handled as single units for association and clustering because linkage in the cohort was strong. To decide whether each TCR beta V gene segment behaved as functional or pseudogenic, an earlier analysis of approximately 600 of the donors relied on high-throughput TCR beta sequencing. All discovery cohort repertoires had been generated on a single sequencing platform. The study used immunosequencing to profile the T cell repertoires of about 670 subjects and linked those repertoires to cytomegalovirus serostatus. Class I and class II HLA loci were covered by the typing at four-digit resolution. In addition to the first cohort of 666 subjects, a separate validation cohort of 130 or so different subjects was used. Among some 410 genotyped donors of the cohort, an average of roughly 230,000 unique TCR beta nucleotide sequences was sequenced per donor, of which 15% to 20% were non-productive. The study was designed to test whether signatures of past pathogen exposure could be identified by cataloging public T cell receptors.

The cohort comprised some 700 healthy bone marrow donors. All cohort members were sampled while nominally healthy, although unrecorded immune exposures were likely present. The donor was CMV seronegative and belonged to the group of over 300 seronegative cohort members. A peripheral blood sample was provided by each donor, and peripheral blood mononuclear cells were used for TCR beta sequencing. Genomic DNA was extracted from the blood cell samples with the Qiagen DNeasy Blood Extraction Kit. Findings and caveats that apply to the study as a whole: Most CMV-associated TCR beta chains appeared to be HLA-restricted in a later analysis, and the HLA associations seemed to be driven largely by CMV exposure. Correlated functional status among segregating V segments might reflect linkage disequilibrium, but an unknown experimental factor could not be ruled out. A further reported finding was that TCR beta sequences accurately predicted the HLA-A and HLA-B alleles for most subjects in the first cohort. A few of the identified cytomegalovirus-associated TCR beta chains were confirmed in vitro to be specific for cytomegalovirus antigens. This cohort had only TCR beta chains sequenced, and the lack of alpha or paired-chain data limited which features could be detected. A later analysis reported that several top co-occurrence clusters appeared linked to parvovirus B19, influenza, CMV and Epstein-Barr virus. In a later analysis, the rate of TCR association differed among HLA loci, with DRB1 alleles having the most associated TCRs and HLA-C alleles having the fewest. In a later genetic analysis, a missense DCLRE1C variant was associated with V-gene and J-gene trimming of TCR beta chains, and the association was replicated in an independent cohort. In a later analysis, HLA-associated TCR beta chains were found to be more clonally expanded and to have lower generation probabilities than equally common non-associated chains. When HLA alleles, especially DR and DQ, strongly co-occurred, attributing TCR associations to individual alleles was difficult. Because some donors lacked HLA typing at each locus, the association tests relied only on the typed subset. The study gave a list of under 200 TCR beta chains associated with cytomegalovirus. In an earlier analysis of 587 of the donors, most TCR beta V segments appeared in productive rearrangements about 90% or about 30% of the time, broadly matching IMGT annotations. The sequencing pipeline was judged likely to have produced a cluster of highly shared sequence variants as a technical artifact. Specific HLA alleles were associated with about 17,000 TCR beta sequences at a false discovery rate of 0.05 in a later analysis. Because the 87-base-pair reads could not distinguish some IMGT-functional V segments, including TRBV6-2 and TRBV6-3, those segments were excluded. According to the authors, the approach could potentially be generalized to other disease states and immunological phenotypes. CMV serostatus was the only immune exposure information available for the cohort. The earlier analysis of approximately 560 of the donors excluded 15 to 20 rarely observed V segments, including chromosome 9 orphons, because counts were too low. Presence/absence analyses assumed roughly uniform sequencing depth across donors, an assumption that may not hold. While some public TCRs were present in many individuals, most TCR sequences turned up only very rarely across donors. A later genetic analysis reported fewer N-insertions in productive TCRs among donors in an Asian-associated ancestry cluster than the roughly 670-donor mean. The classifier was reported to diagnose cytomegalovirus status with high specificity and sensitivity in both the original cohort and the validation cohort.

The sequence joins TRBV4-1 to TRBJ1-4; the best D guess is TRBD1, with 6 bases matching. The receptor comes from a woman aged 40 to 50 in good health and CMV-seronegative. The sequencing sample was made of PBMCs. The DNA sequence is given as TGCGCCAGCGCTCCGGGGGGACACTCAACCGAAAAACTGTTTTTT. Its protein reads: CASAPGGHSTEKLFF.